This T cell receptor (beta chain) was sequenced during a study of T-cell reconstitution after alpha-beta-depleted transplantation in children. The table lists this clonotype with a few counts. A TCRbeta library incorporating unique molecular identifiers was prepared. Each CDR3 protein is one row after TCRdb ran MiXCR on the PCR reads. The sample contains roughly 500,000 distinct CDR3 sequences, about 17% of which appear only once. The J segment lost 0 bases and the V segment lost 5 bases, leaving 5 bases of the junction unmatched. The CDR3 runs to 15 residues. In germline, CDR1 is MNHEY, CDR2 SMNVEV (reference sequence).

This clonotype originated in a human donor who donated a stem cell graft to a child with acute lymphoblastic leukemia. The chain links TRBV27 to TRBJ2-3, with 7 bases that match TRBD1. Sequences were derived from PBMCs from the stem cell graft donor, sampled from the stem cell graft. CDR3 amino acids: CASSLRDSSTDTQYF. The CDR3 DNA reads TGTGCCAGCAGTCTCCGGGACAGTAGCACAGATACGCAGTATTTT.